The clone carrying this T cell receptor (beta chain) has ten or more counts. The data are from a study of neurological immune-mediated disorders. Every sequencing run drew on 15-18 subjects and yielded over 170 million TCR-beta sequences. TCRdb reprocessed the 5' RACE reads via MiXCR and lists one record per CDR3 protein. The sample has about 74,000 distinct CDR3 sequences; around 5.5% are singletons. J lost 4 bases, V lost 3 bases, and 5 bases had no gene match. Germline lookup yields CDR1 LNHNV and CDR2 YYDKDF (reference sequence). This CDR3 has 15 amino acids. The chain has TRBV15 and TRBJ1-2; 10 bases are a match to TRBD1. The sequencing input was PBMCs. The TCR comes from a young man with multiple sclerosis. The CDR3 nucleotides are TGTGCCACCAGCAGCCGGGACAGGGGCCTCTATGGCTACACCTTC. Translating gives CATSSRDRGLYGYTF.